This T cell receptor (beta chain) stems from a study of cytomegalovirus exposure and HLA in healthy donors. Findings and limits, study-wide: A missense variant in DCLRE1C was later tied to TCR beta V- and J-gene trimming.

Trimming cost V 7 bases and J 4 bases, with 11 bases left between them. CDR3 length: 13 residues. Germline CDR1 is LNHDA and CDR2 is SQIVND (reference sequence). PCR employed 60 Vbeta and 13 Jbeta primers. Only in-frame clones appear in the TCRdb table, and some are missing; sequencing was by immunoSEQ multiplex PCR. The data contain about 130,000 clones, about 78% of them singletons. Of note for this clone: Its antigen is unidentified.

Likely unrecorded immune exposures existed in these nominally healthy donors. This TCR was recovered from a female donor in good health and CMV-seronegative. This chain connects TRBV19 to TRBJ1-5, with a possible D match to TRBD1 (6 bases). What was sequenced was PBMCs. In DNA, the CDR3 is TGTGCCAGTACCAGGGACATAAATCAGCCCCAGCATTTT. Translation: CASTRDINQPQHF.